This record looks at one T cell receptor beta chain sequence and its context. Here immunoSEQ multiplex PCR was the method, and the copy in TCRdb shows in-frame clones only, minus some. The sample holds roughly 34,000 clones, approximately 93% seen once. These data originate in a study of T cells in tuberculosis. J was trimmed by 0 bases and V by 11 bases; bases with no gene match: 3. CDR1 and CDR2 (germline): MNHEY, SMNVEV (reference sequence). This CDR3 is built from 13 residues. Time point: new active TB diagnosis, blood taken before or within 7 days of starting treatment. The material sequenced was PBMCs, taken at tuberculosis diagnosis. This receptor was obtained from an adult with tuberculosis. V usage is TRBV27 and J usage is TRBJ2-2, with 7 bases matching TRBD1. The CDR3 nucleotides are TGTGCCTCAGGGACAGCGAACACCGGGGAGCTGTTTTTT. It translates to CASGTANTGELFF.